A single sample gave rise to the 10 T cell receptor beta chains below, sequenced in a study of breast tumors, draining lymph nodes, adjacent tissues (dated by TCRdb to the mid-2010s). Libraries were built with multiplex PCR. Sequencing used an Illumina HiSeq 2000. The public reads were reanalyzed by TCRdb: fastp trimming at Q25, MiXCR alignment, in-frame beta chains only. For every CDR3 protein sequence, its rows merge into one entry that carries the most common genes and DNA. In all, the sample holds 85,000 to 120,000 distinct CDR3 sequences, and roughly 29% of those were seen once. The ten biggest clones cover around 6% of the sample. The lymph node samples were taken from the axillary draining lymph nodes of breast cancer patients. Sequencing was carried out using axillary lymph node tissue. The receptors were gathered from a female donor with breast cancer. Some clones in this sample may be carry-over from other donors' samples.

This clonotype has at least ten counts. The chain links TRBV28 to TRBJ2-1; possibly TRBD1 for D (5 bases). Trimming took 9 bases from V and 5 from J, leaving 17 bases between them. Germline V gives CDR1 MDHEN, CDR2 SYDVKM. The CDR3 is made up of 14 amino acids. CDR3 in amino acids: CASTTGVRNNEQFF. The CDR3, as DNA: TGTGCCAGTACAACAGGAGTCCGCAACAATGAGCAGTTCTTC.

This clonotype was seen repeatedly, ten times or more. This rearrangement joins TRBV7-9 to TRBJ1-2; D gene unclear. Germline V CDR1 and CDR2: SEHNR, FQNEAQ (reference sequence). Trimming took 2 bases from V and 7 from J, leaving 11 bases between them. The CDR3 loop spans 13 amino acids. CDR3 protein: CASSLSDTPGYTF. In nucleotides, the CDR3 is TGTGCCAGCAGCTTAAGCGACACACCTGGCTACACCTTC.

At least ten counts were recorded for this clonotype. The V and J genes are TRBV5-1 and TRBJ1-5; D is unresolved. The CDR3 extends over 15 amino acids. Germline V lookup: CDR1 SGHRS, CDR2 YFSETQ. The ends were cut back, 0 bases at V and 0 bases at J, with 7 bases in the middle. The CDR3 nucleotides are TGCGCCAGCAGCTTGGCTGGAGATAGCAATCAGCCCCAGCATTTT. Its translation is CASSLAGDSNQPQHF.

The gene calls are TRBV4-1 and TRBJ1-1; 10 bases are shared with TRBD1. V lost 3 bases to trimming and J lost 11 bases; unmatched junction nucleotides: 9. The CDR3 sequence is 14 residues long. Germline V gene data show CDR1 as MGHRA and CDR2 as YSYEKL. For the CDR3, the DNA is TGCGCCAGCAGCCAGGCCGGGACAGGGGTAAAGGCTTTCTTT. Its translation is CASSQAGTGVKAFF.

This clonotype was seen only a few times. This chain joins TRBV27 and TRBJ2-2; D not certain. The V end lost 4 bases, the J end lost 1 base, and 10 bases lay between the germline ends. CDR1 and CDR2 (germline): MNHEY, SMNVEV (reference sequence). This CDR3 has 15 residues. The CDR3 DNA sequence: TGTGCCAGCAGTTACACCCCGAGGAACACCGGGGAGCTGTTTTTT. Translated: CASSYTPRNTGELFF.

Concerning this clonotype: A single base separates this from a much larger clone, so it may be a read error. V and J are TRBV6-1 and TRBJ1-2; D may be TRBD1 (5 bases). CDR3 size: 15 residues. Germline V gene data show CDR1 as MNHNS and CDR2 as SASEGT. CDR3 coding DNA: TGTGCCAGCGGTGAAGTTGGGGGGACCGACTATGGCTACACCTTC. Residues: CASGEVGGTDYGYTF.

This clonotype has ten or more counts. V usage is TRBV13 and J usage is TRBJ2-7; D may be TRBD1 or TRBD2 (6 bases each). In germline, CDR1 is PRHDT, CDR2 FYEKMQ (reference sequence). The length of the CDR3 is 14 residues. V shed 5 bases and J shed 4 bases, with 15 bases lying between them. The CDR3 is CASSPPGATYEQYF. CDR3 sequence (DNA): TGTGCCAGCAGCCCACCGGGGGCCACGTACGAGCAGTACTTC.

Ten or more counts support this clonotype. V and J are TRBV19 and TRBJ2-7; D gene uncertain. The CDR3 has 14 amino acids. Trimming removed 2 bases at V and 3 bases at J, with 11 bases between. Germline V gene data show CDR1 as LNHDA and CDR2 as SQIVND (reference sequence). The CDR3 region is CASSIRYHGYEQYF. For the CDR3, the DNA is TGTGCCAGTAGTATACGCTACCATGGCTACGAGCAGTACTTC.

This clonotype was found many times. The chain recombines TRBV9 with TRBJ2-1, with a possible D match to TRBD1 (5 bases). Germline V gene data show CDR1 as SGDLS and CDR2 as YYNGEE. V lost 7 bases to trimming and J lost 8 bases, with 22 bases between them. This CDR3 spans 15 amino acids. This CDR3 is CASRRGQGFYDEQFF. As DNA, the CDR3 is TGTGCCAGCCGTAGAGGACAAGGATTTTACGATGAGCAGTTCTTC.

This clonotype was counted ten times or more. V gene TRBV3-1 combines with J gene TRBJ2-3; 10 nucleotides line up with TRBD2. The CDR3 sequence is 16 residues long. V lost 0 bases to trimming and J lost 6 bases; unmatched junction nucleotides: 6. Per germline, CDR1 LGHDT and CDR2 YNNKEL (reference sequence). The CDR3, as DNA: TGTGCCAGCAGCCAAGAAGGGAGCGGGGGGGTGGATACGCAGTATTTT. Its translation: CASSQEGSGGVDTQYF.